Sequencing of this T cell receptor beta chain was carried out in a study of T cell clones after liver transplantation. Study background: Blood was drawn pre-transplant, before withdrawal, and after full or failed withdrawal. Study results and limitations: Low donor cell numbers restricted donor-reactive repertoire measurement in a couple of subjects.

CDR3 length: 15 amino acids. The V gene lost 1 base and the J gene lost 1 base, with 9 bases spanning the gap. Germline CDR1 is SGHTA and CDR2 is FQGNSA. About this clone: The target antigen is unknown.

This table comes from immunoSEQ multiplex PCR, and its TCRdb copy is limited to in-frame clones, with some not included. The sample records about 78,000 clones, about four fifths being singletons. This sequence was found in a human donor who received a liver transplant. Source: CD4+ T cells from blood, taken before liver transplant. The V gene is TRBV7-2, the J gene TRBJ2-3; a weak D match, TRBD1 (6 bases). This CDR3 reads CASSLVDRRTDTQYF. The CDR3 DNA reads TGTGCCAGCAGCTTAGTGGACAGACGCACAGATACGCAGTATTTT.